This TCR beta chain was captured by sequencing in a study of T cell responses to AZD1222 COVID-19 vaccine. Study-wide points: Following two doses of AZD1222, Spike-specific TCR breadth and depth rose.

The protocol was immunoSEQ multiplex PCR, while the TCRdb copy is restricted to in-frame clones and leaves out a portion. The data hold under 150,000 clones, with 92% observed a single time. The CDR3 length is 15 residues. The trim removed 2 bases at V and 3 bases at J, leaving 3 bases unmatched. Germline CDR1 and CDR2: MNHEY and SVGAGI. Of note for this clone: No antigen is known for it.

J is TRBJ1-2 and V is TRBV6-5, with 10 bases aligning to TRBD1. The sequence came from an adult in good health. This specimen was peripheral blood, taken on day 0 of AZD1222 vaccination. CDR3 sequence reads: CASSYRGTGDYGYTF. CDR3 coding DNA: TGTGCCAGCAGTTACAGAGGGACAGGGGACTATGGCTACACCTTC.